This TCR beta chain was recovered during a study of T cell responses to AZD1222 COVID-19 vaccine. About the study: Second doses that came at about 4 or about 12 weeks were put together. Regarding the study as a whole: All repertoire sampling was performed exclusively after the peak T cell response. Recipients of two AZD1222 doses showed rising Spike-specific TCR breadth and depth.

This CDR3 spans 14 amino acids. Looked up from germline, CDR1 is MNHEY and CDR2 is SMNVEV (reference sequence). The germline V and J ends were trimmed by 3 bases and 4 bases, with 10 bases remaining between them. Remarks on this clone: What it binds is unknown.

TCRdb's table, derived via immunoSEQ multiplex PCR, lists solely in-frame clones and lacks some. Among approximately 94,000 clones listed, around 90% were seen once. The clonotype was recovered from an adult in good health. The sample consisted of peripheral blood, taken on day 0 of AZD1222 vaccination. The chain has TRBV27 and TRBJ1-5, with D perhaps TRBD1 (5 bases). The CDR3 region has the DNA TGTGCCAGCAGTTTGGTGGCAGGGAATCAGCCCCAGCATTTT. Its protein product is CASSLVAGNQPQHF.